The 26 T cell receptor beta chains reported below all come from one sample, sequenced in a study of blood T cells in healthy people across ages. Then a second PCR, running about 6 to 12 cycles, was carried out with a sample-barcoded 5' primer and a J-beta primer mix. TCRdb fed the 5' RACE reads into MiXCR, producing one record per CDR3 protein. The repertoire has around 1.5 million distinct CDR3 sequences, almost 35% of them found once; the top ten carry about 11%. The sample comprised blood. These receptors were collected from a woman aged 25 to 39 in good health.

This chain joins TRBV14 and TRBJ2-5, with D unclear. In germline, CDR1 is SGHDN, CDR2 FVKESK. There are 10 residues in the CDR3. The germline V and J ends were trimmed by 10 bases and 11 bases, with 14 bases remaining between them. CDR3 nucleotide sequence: TGTGCCAACTGGATAACGGAGCAGTACTTC. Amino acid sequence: CANWITEQYF.

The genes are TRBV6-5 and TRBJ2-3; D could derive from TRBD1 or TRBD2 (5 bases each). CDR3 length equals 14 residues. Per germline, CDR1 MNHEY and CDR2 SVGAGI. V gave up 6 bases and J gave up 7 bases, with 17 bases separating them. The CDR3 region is CASRGPARFHTQYF. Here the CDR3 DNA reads TGTGCCAGCAGGGGACCCGCCAGGTTCCATACGCAGTATTTT.

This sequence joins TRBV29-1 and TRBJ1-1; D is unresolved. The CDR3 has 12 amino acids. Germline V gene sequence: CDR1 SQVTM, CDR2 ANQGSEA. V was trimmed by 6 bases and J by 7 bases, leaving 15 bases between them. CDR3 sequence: CSVTAGSNEAFF. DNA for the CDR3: TGCAGCGTCACGGCCGGTTCGAATGAAGCTTTCTTT.

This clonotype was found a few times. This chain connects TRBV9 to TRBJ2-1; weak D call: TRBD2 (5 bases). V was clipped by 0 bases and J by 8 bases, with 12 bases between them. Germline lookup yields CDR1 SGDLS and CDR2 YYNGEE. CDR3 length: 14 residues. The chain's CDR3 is CASSVGGSSDEQFF. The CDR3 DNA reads TGTGCCAGCAGCGTAGGTGGTAGTAGCGATGAGCAGTTCTTC.

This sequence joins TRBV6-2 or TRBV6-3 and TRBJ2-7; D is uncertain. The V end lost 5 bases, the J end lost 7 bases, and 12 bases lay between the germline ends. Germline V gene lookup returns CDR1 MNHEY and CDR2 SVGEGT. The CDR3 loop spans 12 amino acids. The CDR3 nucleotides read TGTGCCAGCAGTGGGGTTTTATGGGAGCAGTACTTC. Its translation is CASSGVLWEQYF.

The CDR3 region has the DNA TGTGCCAGCAGCCCCGGAAGATATGGCTACACCTTC. The encoded protein is CASSPGRYGYTF. The rearrangement joins TRBV11-2 to TRBJ1-2; the D is unclear. The CDR3 totals 12 residues. V lost 5 bases, J lost 5 bases, and 9 bases lay in between. In germline, CDR1 is SGHAT, CDR2 FQNNGV. Looking up the rest from reference TRBV11-2 and TRBJ1-2 gives the full variable domain: EAGVAQSPRYKIIEKRQSVAFWCNPISGHATLYWYQQILGQGPKLLIQFQNNGVVDDSQLPKDRFSAERLKGVDSTLKIQPAKLEDSAVYLCASSPGRYGYTFGSGTRLTVV.

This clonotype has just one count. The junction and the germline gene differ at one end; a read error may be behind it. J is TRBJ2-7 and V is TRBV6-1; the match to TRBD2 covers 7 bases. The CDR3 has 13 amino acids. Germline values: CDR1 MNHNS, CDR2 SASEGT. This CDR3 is CTSSEREAVKQYF. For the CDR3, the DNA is TGTACCAGCAGTGAACGGGAGGCAGTCAAGCAGTACTTC.

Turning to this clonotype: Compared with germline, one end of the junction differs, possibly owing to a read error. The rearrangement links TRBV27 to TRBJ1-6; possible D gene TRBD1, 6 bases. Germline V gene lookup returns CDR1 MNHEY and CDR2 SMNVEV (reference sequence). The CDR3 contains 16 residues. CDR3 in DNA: TGTGCCTGCAGTGGACCACAGGGTGGCTATAATTCACCCCTCCACTTT. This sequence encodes CACSGPQGGYNSPLHF.

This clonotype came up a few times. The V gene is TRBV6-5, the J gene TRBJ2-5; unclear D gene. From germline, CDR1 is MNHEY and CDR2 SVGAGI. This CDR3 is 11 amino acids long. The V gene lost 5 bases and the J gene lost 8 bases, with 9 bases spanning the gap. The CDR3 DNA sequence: TGTGCCAGCAGTGACCTTGGAACCCAGTACTTC. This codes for CASSDLGTQYF.

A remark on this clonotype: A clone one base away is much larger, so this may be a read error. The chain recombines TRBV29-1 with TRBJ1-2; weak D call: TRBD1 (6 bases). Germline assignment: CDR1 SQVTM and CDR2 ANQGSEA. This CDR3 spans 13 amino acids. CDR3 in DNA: TGCAACGTTGCCGGACAGCCTAACTATGGCTACACCTTC. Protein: CNVAGQPNYGYTF.

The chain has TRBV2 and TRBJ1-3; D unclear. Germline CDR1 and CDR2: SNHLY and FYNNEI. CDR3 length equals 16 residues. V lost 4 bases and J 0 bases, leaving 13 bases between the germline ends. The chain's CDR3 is CASSGESGASGNTIYF. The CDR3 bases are TGTGCCAGCAGTGGTGAGAGCGGCGCCTCTGGAAACACCATATATTTT.

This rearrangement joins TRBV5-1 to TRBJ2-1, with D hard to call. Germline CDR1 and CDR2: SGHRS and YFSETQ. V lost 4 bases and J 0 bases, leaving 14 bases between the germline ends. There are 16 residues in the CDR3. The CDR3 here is CASSPEWWSSYNEQFF. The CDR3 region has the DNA TGCGCCAGCAGCCCGGAGTGGTGGAGCTCCTACAATGAGCAGTTCTTC.

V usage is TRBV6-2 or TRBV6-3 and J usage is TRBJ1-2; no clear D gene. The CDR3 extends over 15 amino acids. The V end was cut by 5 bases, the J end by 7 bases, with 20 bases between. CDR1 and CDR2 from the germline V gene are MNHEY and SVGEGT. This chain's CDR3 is CASSTRPRANGGYTF. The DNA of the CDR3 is TGTGCCAGCAGTACGAGACCCCGGGCAAACGGTGGCTACACCTTC.

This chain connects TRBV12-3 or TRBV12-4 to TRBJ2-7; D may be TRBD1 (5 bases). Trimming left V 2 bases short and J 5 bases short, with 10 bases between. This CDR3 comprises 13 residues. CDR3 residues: CASSLTEGDEQYF. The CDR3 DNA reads TGTGCCAGCAGTTTAACTGAAGGGGACGAGCAGTACTTC.

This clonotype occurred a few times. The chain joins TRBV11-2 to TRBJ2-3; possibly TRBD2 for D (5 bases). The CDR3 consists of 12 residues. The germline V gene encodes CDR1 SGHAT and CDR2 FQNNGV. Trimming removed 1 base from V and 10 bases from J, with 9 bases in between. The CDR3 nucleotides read TGTGCCAGCAGCTTAGGGGAGTACGCGCAGTATTTT. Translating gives CASSLGEYAQYF. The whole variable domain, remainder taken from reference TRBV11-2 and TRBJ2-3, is EAGVAQSPRYKIIEKRQSVAFWCNPISGHATLYWYQQILGQGPKLLIQFQNNGVVDDSQLPKDRFSAERLKGVDSTLKIQPAKLEDSAVYLCASSLGEYAQYFGPGTRLTVL.

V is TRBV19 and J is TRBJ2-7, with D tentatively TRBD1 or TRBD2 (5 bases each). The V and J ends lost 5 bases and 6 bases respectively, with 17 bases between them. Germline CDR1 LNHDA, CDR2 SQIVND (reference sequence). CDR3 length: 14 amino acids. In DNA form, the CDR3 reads TGTGCCAGTAGTGTGGGGGACGGACCTTTCGAGCAGTACTTC. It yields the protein CASSVGDGPFEQYF.

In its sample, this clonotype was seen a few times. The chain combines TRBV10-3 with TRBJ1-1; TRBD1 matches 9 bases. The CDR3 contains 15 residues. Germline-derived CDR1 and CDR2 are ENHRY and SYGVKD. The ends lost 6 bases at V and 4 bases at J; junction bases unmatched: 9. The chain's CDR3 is CAISTGTGLSTEAFF. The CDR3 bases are TGTGCCATCAGCACCGGGACAGGGTTGTCCACTGAAGCTTTCTTT.

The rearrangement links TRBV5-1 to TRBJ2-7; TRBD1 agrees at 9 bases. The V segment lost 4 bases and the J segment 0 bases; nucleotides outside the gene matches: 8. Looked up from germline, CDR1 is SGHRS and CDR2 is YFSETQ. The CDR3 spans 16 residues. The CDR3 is CASSAMGTGSSYEQYF. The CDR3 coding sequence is TGCGCCAGCAGCGCAATGGGGACAGGGAGCTCCTACGAGCAGTACTTC.

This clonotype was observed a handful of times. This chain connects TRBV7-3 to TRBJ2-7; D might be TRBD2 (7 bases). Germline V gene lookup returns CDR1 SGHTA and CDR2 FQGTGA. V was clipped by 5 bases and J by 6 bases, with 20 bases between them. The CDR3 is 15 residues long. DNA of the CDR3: TGTGCCAGCAGCCCATTGGGGGGGGCTCTCGCCGAGCAGTACTTC. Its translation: CASSPLGGALAEQYF.

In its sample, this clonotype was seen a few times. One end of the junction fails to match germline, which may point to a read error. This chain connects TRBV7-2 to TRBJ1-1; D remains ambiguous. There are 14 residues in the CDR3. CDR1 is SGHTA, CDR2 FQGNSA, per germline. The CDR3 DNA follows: TGTGCCAGCAGCGTTGGTCCTCTGAACACTGGAGCTTTCTTT. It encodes CASSVGPLNTGAFF. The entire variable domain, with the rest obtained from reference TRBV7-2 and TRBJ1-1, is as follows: GAGVSQSPSNKVTEKGKDVELRCDPISGHTALYWYRQSLGQGLEFLIYFQGNSAPDKSGLPSDRFSAERTGGSVSTLTIQRTQQEDSAVYLCASSVGPLNTGAFFGQGTRLTVV.

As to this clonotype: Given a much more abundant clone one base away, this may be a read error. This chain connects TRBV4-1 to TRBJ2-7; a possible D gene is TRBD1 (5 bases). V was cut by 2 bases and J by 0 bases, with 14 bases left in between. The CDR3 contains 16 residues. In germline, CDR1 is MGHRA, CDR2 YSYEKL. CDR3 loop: CASSQKVRGTSYEQYF. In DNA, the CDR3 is TGCGCCAGCAGCCAAAAGGTAAGGGGCACCTCCTACGAGCAGTACTTC.

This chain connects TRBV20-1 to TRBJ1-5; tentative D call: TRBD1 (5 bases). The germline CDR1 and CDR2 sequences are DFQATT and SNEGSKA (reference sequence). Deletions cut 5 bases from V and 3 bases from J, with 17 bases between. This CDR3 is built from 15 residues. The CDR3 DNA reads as TGCAGTGCTCCAGGGCGGGGAATCAACAATCAGCCCCAGCATTTT. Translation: CSAPGRGINNQPQHF.

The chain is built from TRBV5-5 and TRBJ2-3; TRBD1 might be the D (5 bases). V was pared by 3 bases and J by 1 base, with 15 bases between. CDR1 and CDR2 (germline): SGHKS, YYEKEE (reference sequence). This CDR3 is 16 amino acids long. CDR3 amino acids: CASSSSTARGTDTQYF. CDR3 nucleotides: TGTGCCAGCAGCTCCTCAACAGCCAGGGGCACAGATACGCAGTATTTT.

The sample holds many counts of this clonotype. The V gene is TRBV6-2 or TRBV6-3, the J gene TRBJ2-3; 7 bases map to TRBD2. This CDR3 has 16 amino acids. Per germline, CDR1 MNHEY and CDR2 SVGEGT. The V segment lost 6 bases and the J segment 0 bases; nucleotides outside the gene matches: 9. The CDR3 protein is CASSSIGRRSTDTQYF. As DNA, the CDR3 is TGTGCCAGCAGCTCTATCGGGAGGCGGAGCACAGATACGCAGTATTTT.

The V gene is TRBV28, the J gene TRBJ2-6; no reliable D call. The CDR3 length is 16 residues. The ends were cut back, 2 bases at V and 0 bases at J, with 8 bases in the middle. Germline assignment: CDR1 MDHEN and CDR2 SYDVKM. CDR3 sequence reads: CASSLTVSSGANVLTF. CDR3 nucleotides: TGTGCCAGCAGTTTAACAGTTTCCTCTGGGGCCAACGTCCTGACTTTC.

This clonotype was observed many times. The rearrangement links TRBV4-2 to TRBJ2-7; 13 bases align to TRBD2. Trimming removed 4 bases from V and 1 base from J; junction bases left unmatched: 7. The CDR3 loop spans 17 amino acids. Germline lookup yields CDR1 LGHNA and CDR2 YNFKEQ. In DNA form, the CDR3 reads TGTGCCAGCAGCCCGGGACTAGCGGGGCTGGTGTCCTACGAGCAGTACTTC. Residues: CASSPGLAGLVSYEQYF.